This T cell receptor (beta chain) is from a study of early T cells in non-severe SARS-CoV-2 infection. This clonotype occurred a few times. Attached unique molecular identifiers marked individual cDNA molecules. TCRdb recomputed calls from the 5' RACE reads with MiXCR, one row per CDR3 protein. The data hold about 33,000 distinct CDR3 sequences, with 4.7% observed a single time. CDR1 and CDR2 from the germline V gene are GTSNPN and SVGIG (reference sequence). V was pared by 4 bases and J by 0 bases, with 1 base between. The CDR3 is made up of 11 amino acids. The TCR sequence derives from an adult who was a healthcare worker with PCR-confirmed SARS-CoV-2 infection or an uninfected control (not recorded which). The chain couples TRBV30 to TRBJ1-3; D is undetermined. Sequencing was done on a sample of whole blood. The DNA for the CDR3 is TGTGCCTGGACCTCTGGAAACACCATATATTTT. The encoded protein is CAWTSGNTIYF.